The present T cell receptor beta chain was sequenced within a study of patients and donors after allogeneic stem cell transplantation. One entry per CDR3 protein results from TCRdb running MiXCR on the RT-PCR reads. This table holds hundreds of thousands of distinct CDR3 sequences, 16% found once. The V gene's germline CDR1 is SGHVS and CDR2 FNYEAQ. V was clipped by 8 bases and J by 0 bases; unmatched bases: 10. This CDR3 is 15 amino acids long. A few counts support this clonotype. The chain joins TRBV7-6 to TRBJ2-7; 7 bases agree with TRBD2. The source of this sequence is a human donor who was either an allogeneic HSCT recipient or a stem cell or donor lymphocyte infusion donor (not recorded which). It is not recorded whose cells these are; they may come from a transplant donor. The sequencing sample was made of blood, either unsorted or a sorted T cell fraction (not recorded which). Here the CDR3 DNA reads TGTGCCAGCCCCTCAACTAGCGCCCTCTCCTACGAGCAGTACTTC. Protein product: CASPSTSALSYEQYF.